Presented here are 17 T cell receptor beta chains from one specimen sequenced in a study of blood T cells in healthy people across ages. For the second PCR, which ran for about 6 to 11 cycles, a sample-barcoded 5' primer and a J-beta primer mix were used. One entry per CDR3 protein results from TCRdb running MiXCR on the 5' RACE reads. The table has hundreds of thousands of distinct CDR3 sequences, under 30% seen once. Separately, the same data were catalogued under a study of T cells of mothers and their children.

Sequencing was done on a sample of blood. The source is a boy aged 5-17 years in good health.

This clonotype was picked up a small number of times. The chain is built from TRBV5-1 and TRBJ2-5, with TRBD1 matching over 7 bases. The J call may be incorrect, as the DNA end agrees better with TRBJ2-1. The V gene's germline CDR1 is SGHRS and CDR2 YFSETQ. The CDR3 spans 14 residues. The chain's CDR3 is CASSLDRAGNEQFF. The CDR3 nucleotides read TGCGCCAGCAGCTTAGACAGGGCCGGCAATGAGCAGTTCTTC.

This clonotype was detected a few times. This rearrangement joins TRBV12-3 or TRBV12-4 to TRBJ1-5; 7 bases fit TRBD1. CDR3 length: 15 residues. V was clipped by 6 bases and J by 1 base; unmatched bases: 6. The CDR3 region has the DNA TGTGCCAGCAGCCCCCAGGGGGTAAGCAATCAGCCCCAGCATTTT. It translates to CASSPQGVSNQPQHF.

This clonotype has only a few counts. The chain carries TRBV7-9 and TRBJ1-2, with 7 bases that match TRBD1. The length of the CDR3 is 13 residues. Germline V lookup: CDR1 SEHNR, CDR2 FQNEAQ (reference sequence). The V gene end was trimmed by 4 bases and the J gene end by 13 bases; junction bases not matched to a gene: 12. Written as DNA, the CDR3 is TGTGCCAGCAGCTCCATTGGACAGGTTAAGAGCACCTTC. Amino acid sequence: CASSSIGQVKSTF. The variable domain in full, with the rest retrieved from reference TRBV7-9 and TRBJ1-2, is DTGVSQNPRHKITKRGQNVTFRCDPISEHNRLYWYRQTLGQGPEFLTYFQNEAQLEKSRLLSDRFSAERPKGSFSTLEIQRTEQGDSAMYLCASSSIGQVKSTFGSGTRLTVV.

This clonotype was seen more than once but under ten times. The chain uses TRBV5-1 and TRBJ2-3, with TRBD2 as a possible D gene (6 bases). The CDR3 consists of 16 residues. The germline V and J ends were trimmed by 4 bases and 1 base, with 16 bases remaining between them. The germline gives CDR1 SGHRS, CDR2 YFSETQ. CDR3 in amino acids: CASSLGLAIGTDTQYF. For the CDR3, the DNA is TGCGCCAGCAGCCTGGGACTTGCAATAGGCACAGATACGCAGTATTTT.

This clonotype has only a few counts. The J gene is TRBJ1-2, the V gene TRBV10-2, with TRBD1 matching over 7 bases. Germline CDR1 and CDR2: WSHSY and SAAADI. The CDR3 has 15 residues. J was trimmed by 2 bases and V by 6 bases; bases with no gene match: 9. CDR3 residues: CASSLNRGMNYGYTF. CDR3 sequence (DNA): TGCGCCAGCAGCCTGAACAGGGGAATGAACTATGGCTACACCTTC.

CDR3 loop: CASSLSGGESGANVLTF. Written as DNA, the CDR3 is TGTGCCAGCAGTCTCTCAGGGGGCGAATCTGGGGCCAACGTCCTGACTTTC. V gene TRBV27 combines with J gene TRBJ2-6; 8 nucleotides agree with TRBD1. The CDR3 has 17 residues. CDR1 MNHEY and CDR2 SMNVEV come from the germline V gene (reference sequence). The ends lost 5 bases at V and 1 base at J; junction bases unmatched: 7.

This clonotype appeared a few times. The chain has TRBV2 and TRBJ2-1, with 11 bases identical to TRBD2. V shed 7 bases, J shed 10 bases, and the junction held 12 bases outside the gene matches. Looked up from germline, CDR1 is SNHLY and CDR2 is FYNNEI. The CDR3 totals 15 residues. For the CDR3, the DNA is TGTGCCAGCAAAACGACTAGCGGGGATGGGGCAGAGCAGTTCTTC. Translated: CASKTTSGDGAEQFF. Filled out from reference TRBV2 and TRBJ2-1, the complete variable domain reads EPEVTQTPSHQVTQMGQEVILRCVPISNHLYFYWYRQILGQKVEFLVSFYNNEISEKSEIFDDQFSVERPDGSNFTLKIRSTKLEDSAMYFCASKTTSGDGAEQFFGPGTRLTVL.

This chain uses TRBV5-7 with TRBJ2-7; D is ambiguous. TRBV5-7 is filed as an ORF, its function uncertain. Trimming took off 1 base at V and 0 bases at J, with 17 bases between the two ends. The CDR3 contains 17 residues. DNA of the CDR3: TGTGCCAGCAGCTTGTCGGGTTGGGAAAGGAGCTCCTACGAGCAGTACTTC. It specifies CASSLSGWERSSYEQYF.

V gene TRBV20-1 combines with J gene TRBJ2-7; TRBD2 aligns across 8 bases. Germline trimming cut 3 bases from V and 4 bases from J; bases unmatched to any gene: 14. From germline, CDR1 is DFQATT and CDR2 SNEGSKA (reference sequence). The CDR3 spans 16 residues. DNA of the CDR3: TGCAGTGCTAGGGGAGCGGGAGCCCGAGGTGGGTACGAGCAGTACTTC. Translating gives CSARGAGARGGYEQYF.

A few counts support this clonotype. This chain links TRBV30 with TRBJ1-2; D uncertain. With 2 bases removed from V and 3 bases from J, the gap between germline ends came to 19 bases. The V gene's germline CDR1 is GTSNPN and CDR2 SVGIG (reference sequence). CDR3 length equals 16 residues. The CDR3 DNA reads TGTGCCTGGAGTAAGTCGACCGCCCACAAGGACTATGGCTACACCTTC. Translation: CAWSKSTAHKDYGYTF.

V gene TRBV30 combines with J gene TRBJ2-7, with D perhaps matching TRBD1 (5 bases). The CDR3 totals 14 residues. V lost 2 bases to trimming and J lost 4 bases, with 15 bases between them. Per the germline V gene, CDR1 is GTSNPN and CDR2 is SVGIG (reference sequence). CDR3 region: CAWSFGAGMYEQYF. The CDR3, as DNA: TGTGCCTGGAGTTTTGGGGCTGGGATGTACGAGCAGTACTTC.

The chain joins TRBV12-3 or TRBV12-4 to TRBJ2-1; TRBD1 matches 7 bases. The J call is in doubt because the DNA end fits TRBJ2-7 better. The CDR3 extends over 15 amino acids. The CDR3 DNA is TGTGCCAGCAGTTCATCCGGGACAGTCACGAGGGAGCAGTACTTC. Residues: CASSSSGTVTREQYF.

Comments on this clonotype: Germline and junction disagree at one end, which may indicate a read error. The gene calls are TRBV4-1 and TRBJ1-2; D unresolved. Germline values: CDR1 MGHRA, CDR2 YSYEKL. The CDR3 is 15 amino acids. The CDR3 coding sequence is TGCGCCAGCAGCCAAGTCGCGGAAACCAACTATGGCCACACCTTC. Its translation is CASSQVAETNYGHTF.

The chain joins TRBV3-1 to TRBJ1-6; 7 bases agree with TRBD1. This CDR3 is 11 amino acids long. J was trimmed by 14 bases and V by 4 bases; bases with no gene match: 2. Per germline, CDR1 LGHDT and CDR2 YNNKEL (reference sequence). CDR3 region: CASSLQGALHF. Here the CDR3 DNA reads TGTGCCAGCAGCCTCCAGGGGGCCCTCCACTTT.

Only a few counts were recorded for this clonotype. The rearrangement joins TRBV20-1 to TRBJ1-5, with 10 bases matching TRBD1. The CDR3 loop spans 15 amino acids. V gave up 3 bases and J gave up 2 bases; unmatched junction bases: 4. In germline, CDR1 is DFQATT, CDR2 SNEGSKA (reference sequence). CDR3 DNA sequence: TGCAGTGCTAGTTTCGGGACAGGGGGCAATCAGCCCCAGCATTTT. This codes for CSASFGTGGNQPQHF.

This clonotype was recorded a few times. The CDR3 loop is CASSSGGISYEQYF. In DNA form, the CDR3 reads TGTGCCAGCAGTTCTGGGGGCATCTCCTACGAGCAGTACTTC. The chain carries TRBV27 and TRBJ2-1, with D possibly being TRBD1 (6 bases). The end of the DNA fits TRBJ2-7 better, so the J call may be wrong. CDR1 and CDR2 from the germline V gene are MNHEY and SMNVEV (reference sequence). The CDR3 extends over 14 amino acids.

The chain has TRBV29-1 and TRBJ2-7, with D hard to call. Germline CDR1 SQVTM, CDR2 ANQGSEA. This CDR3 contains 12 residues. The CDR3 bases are TGCGGCGCAGATACCGGCAGCTACGAGCAGTACTTC. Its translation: CGADTGSYEQYF.